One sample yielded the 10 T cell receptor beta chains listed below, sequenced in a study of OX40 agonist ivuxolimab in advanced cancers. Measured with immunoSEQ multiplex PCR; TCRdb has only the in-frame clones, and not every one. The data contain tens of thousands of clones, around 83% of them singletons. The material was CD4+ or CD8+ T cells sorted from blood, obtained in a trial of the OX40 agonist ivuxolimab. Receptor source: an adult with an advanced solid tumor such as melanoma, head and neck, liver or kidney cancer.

In DNA, the CDR3 is TGTGCCAGCAGTTACCCACCGGGACAGGGATACGAGCAGTACTTC. As protein: CASSYPPGQGYEQYF. The J gene is TRBJ2-7, the V gene TRBV6-6, with 9 nucleotides matching TRBD1. CDR1 is MNHNY, CDR2 SVGAGI, per germline (reference sequence). This CDR3 has 15 amino acids. Unmatched junction bases numbered 6, after V lost 2 bases and J lost 4 bases.

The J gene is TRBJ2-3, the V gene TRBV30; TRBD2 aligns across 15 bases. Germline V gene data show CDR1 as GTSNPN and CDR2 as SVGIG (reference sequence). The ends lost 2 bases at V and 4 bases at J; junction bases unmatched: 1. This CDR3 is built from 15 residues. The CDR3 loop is CAWSRTSGGADTQYF. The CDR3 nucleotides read TGTGCCTGGAGTAGGACTAGCGGGGGGGCAGATACGCAGTATTTT.

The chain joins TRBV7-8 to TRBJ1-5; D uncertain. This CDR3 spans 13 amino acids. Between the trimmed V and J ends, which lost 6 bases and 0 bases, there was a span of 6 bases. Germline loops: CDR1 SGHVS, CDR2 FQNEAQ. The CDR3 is CASRRSSNQPQHF. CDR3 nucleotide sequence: TGTGCCAGCAGGCGGAGTAGCAATCAGCCCCAGCATTTT.

DNA for the CDR3: TGTGCCAGCAGCGGAAAAGACACAGATACGCAGTATTTT. Protein sequence: CASSGKDTDTQYF. This chain links TRBV9 with TRBJ2-3, with no clear D. This CDR3 region has 13 residues. The germline gives CDR1 SGDLS, CDR2 YYNGEE. Trimming pared 3 bases from V and 2 bases from J, leaving 7 bases between.

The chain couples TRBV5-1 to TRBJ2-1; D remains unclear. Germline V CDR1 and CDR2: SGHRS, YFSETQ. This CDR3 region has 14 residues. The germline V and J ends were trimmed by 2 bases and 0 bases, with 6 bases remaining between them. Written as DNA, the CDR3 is TGCGCCAGCAGCTTACAGAGCTCCTACAATGAGCAGTTCTTC. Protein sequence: CASSLQSSYNEQFF.

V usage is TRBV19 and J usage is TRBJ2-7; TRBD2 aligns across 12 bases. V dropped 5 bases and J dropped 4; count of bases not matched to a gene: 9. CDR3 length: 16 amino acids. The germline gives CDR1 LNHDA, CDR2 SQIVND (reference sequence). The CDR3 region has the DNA TGTGCCAGTAGTTTTGTCCTAGCGGGAGGGCCTTACGAGCAGTACTTC. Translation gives CASSFVLAGGPYEQYF.

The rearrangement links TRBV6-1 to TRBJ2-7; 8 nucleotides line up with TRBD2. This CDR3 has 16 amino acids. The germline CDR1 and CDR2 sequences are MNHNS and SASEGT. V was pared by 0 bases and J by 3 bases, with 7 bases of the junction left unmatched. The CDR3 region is CASSEAGSGGSYEQYF. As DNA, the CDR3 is TGTGCCAGCAGTGAAGCGGGTTCGGGGGGGAGCTACGAGCAGTACTTC.

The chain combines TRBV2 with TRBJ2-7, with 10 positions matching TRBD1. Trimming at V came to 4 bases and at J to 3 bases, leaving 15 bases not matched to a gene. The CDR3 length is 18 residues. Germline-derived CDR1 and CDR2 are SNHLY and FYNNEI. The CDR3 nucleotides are TGTGCCAGCAGTGGAACTACCACGGGACAGGGGAGAGACTACGAGCAGTACTTC. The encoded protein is CASSGTTTGQGRDYEQYF.

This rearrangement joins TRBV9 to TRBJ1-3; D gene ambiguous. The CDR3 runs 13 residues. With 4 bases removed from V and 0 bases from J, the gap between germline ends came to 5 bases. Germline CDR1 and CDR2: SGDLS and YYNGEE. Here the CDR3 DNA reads TGTGCCAGCAGCTTAGGCTCTGGAAACACCATATATTTT. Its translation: CASSLGSGNTIYF.

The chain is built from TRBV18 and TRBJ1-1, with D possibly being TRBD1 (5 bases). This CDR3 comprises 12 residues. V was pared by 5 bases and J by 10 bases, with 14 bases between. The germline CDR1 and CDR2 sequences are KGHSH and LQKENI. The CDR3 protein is CASSTSPGPAFF. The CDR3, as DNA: TGTGCCAGCTCAACCAGTCCGGGGCCAGCTTTCTTT.